The clone carrying this TCR beta chain occurred many times. Its specificity is not known. TCRdb recomputed calls from the 5' RACE reads with MiXCR, one row per CDR3 protein. The table shows approximately 90,000 distinct CDR3 sequences, with around 5.8% occurring only once. V lost 0 bases to trimming and J lost 8 bases; unmatched junction nucleotides: 5. The CDR3 runs 15 residues. CDR1 and CDR2 (germline): DFQATT, SNEGSKA (reference sequence). The data were obtained in a study of T cells after yellow fever vaccination. Overall study: Fractions of low cell number were prepared using SMART-Seq v4 Ultra Low Input.

Notes on the study in general: Once the booster was given, most primary-vaccination clones reappeared, at more than 95% for CD4 and 88% for CD8. One caveat is that FACS-sorted repertoires could contain abundant clonotypes contaminating from the bulk population.

The V gene is TRBV20-1, the J gene TRBJ2-1, with 12 bases aligning to TRBD2. Source: CD8+ T cells sorted from PBMCs, taken 10 days after the yellow fever booster vaccination. The receptor was derived from a man between 18 and 35 years old who received the YFV17D yellow fever vaccine. The CDR3 here is CSARDVRLAGDEQFF. The CDR3 bases are TGCAGTGCTAGAGATGTTAGACTAGCGGGGGATGAGCAGTTCTTC.